Sequencing of this T cell receptor (beta chain) was carried out in a study of OX40 agonist ivuxolimab in advanced cancers. Study-wide context: Ivuxolimab was a fully human IgG2 agonistic monoclonal antibody targeting the costimulatory receptor OX40 (CD134). Intravenous ivuxolimab was administered to patients every 2 weeks at six dose levels: 0.01, 0.1, 0.3, 1.5, 3 and 10 mg/kg. Among the roughly 50 dose-escalation patients, around 20 had hepatocellular carcinoma, about 15 melanoma, 9 renal cell carcinoma and 9 head and neck cancer. The dose-escalation cohort was about 86% male with a mean age of about 58 years, ranging from 23 to 79. Prior anti-PD-1, anti-PD-L1 or anti-CTLA-4 therapy was permitted, and checkpoint inhibitors had been received by roughly 42% of dose-escalation patients. Partial responses occurred in three dose-escalation patients: two with cutaneous melanoma and one with hepatocellular carcinoma. The point of sequencing TCRbeta in the periphery was to test whether ivuxolimab changed TCR sequence diversity and drove clonal T-cell expansion. The monotherapy dose-escalation portion (N = 52 patients) of the phase I ivuxolimab trial is reported in the paper. What the research found in general, with its limitations: In partial responders in the 0.1-3.0 mg/kg groups, normalized peripheral clonal expansion was found to be among the lowest, especially among CD8+ T cells. Which antigens the clonally expanded peripheral T cells were specific for was not determined. At doses of 0.1 to 3.0 mg/kg, clonal expansion of both CD4+ and CD8+ blood T cells was observed from baseline to week 6. Low levels of normalized T-cell clonal expansion were also seen in some patients who did not respond. On average, CD8+ T cells showed more expanded clones than CD4+ T cells after ivuxolimab.

Cut back by 3 bases and 3 bases, the V and J ends lie 11 bases apart. From the cysteine up to the phenylalanine, the CDR3 has a length of 14 residues. The kept DNA is CDR3 alone, 42 bases in frame from the first base. According to the germline V gene (reference sequence), CDR1 reads PRHDT and CDR2 reads FYEKMQ. The table lists this clone with a count of one. Its recognized antigen is unknown. Base qualities are not provided; no much larger clone lies one nucleotide away. Patients with a history of autoimmune disease or receiving systemic immunosuppression were excluded from the trial. In every dose cohort, peripheral blood was drawn for TCR sequencing at baseline, cycle 4 day 1, and cycle 7 day 1. Samples were obtained from an open-label, multicenter, first-in-human phase I dose-escalation trial of ivuxolimab. Adults with locally advanced or metastatic head and neck squamous cell, hepatocellular, melanoma or renal cell carcinoma were enrolled in the trial. Before TCR sequencing, CD4+ T cells and CD8+ T cells were sorted from peripheral blood as separate populations.

To sequence the TCRbeta CDR3 region, genomic DNA was isolated from the sorted cells. TCRbeta CDR3 regions were sequenced using the immunoSEQ Assay. TCRdb took over this immuneACCESS table, retaining in-frame rearrangements with V and J assigned. Such tables are incomplete; in checked studies, under half of the missing clones stem from an unresolved V gene, and the remainder is unexplained. This sample holds about 19,000 clones; approximately 91% were observed only once. The ten largest clones represent about 50% of the sample. This TCR was sampled from an adult with an advanced solid tumor such as melanoma, head and neck, liver or kidney cancer. In this chain, TRBV13 is recombined with TRBJ1-1; no D segment can be confidently identified. The sequencing here drew on CD4+ or CD8+ T cells sorted from blood, taken in a trial of the OX40 agonist ivuxolimab. At the DNA level, the sequence is TGTGCCAGCAGCTTGTGGGCGGGTGACACTGAAGCTTTCTTT. This is translated as CASSLWAGDTEAFF. The entire variable domain, with the stretches around the CDR3 drawn from the reference TRBV13 and TRBJ1-1 proteins, is AAGVIQSPRHLIKEKRETATLKCYPIPRHDTVYWYQQGPGQDPQFLISFYEKMQSDKGSIPDRFSAQQFSDYHSELNMSSLELGDSALYFCASSLWAGDTEAFFGQGTRLTVV.